This T cell receptor (beta chain) came from a study of T cell changes during pregnancy in multiple sclerosis (dated by TCRdb to the late 2010s). About the full investigation: In women with multiple sclerosis, the researchers looked at how the T cell repertoire shifted as pregnancy progressed.

The library was made by the immunoSEQ multiplex PCR assay. TCRdb took this table from immuneACCESS and kept in-frame rearrangements with V and J called. Such tables lack part of the clones; where checked against another copy, unresolved V genes explain under half of the gap, and the rest is unexplained. The table for this sample lists about 86,000 clones; 91% of them were counted only once. Of the sample, about 1.8% falls within the top ten clones. Concerning this clone itself: Its antigen is not yet known. Per-base qualities were not stored, and no clone one base away is much larger.

Trimming leaves V shorter by 10 bases and J shorter by 8 bases, with the junction holding 11 bases beyond the gene matches. The germline V gene encodes CDR1 LGHNA and CDR2 YNFKEQ. The CDR3 starts with the cysteine, ends with the phenylalanine, and has 14 residues. Solely the CDR3 DNA is kept, with 42 bases framed from the first base. The specimen comprised peripheral blood, sampled in the first trimester of pregnancy. This receptor chain uses TRBV4-2 and TRBJ1-3, with 10 bases in between that match TRBD1. The clonotype comes from a female donor in good health, enrolled as a control in a pregnancy study. The CDR3 in this case is CATRRDRGKDTIYF. The nucleotides read TGTGCCACCCGCAGGGACAGGGGAAAAGACACCATATATTTT.